Shown below are 28 T cell receptor beta chains from a single sample sequenced in a study of kidney transplant recipient with SARS-CoV-2 infection. TCRdb analysed the reads with MiXCR anew, one entry per CDR3 protein. Of fewer than 250,000 distinct CDR3 sequences in the sample, less than 35% were seen once. The input for sequencing was a blood sample, taken at baseline and on day 111 from a kidney transplant recipient. The source of these receptors is a young adult male patient who had COVID-19 and was a kidney transplant recipient. Part of the T cells may come from the graft donor.

A note on this clonotype: This may be a read error: a much more frequent sequence differs by one nucleotide. The chain links TRBV11-2 to TRBJ1-3, with D uncertain. CDR1 is SGHAT and CDR2 is FQNNGV in the germline V gene. The CDR3 is 15 residues long. As DNA, the CDR3 is TGTGCCAGCGGCTTAGAGGCACAGCTTGGAAACACCATATATTTT. Amino acid sequence: CASGLEAQLGNTIYF.

About this clonotype: A clone one base away is much larger, so this may be a read error. V usage is TRBV28 and J usage is TRBJ1-1; D is unclear. In germline, CDR1 is MDHEN, CDR2 SYDVKM. With 5 bases removed from V and 0 bases from J, the gap between germline ends came to 4 bases. The CDR3 runs 12 residues. The CDR3 here is CASSKVNTEAFF. CDR3 in DNA: TGTGCCAGCAGTAAAGTGAACACTGAAGCTTTCTTT.

V usage is TRBV23-1 and J usage is TRBJ1-2; D remains unclear. Being an ORF, TRBV23-1 has a function that is uncertain. Deletions cut 5 bases from V and 4 bases from J, with 23 bases between. The CDR3 contains 17 residues. CDR3 sequence: CASSGALLRRKAYGYTF. The CDR3 DNA is TGCGCCAGCAGTGGCGCTCTGCTACGCAGAAAGGCCTATGGCTACACCTTC.

This clonotype came up once. Possible read error: a much larger clone is one base away. This rearrangement joins TRBV2 to TRBJ1-2, with a tentative D call TRBD1 (6 bases). CDR3 length: 13 residues. The germline gives CDR1 SNHLY, CDR2 FYNNEI. Here the CDR3 DNA reads TGTGCCGGCAGTGAGGGGGAAAACTATGGCTACACCTTC. It is translated as CAGSEGENYGYTF.

Turning to this clonotype: A read error may explain this, as a much larger clone is one base away. V is TRBV24-1 and J is TRBJ2-5; 7 bases align to TRBD1. The CDR3 runs to 14 residues. Per the germline V gene, CDR1 is KGHDR and CDR2 is SFDVKD. V gave up 3 bases and J gave up 7 bases; unmatched junction bases: 7. The CDR3 loop is CATSDHTGVGTQYF. CDR3 sequence (DNA): TGTGCCACCAGTGATCATACAGGGGTGGGGACCCAGTACTTC.

The chain uses TRBV7-7 and TRBJ1-2; D not resolved. Between the trimmed V and J ends, which lost 8 bases and 4 bases, there was a span of 26 bases. The germline CDR1 and CDR2 sequences are SSHAT and FNYEAQ (reference sequence). The CDR3 has 17 amino acids. CDR3 DNA sequence: TGTGCCAGCGGCATCTCAATTAAGTACCGAAAGACCTATGGCTACACCTTC. Its protein product is CASGISIKYRKTYGYTF.

This clonotype was recorded many times. The rearrangement links TRBV5-6 to TRBJ1-1; maybe TRBD1 (6 bases). V was shortened by 4 bases and J by 0 bases, with 10 bases between the two germline ends. The CDR3 has 14 amino acids. The germline V gene encodes CDR1 SGHDT and CDR2 YYEEEE. This chain's CDR3 is CASSRTVMNTEAFF. The CDR3 coding sequence is TGTGCCAGCAGCCGGACAGTAATGAACACTGAAGCTTTCTTT.

Many counts were recorded for this clonotype. The V gene is TRBV6-6, the J gene TRBJ1-6; D is undetermined. The V end was cut by 7 bases, the J end by 7 bases, with 20 bases between. This CDR3 is 16 amino acids long. Looked up from germline, CDR1 is MNHNY and CDR2 is SVGAGI (reference sequence). The DNA of the CDR3 is TGTGCCAGCAATTTACCCCGGGCCCAAGGGAATTCACCCCTCCACTTT. This codes for CASNLPRAQGNSPLHF.

This clonotype was seen only a few times. The chain carries TRBV5-1 and TRBJ2-1; tentative D call: TRBD2 (5 bases). The CDR3 runs 15 residues. Per the germline V gene, CDR1 is SGHRS and CDR2 is YFSETQ. Trimming took 2 bases from V and 9 from J, leaving 18 bases between them. The CDR3 sequence is CASSFYSGSQAEQFF. CDR3 in DNA: TGCGCCAGCAGCTTTTACAGCGGTTCCCAAGCTGAGCAGTTCTTC.

This clonotype was observed many times. The rearrangement links TRBV11-2 to TRBJ1-2; D remains ambiguous. CDR3 size: 17 residues. V lost 3 bases and J lost 4, with 21 bases in between. The germline V gene encodes CDR1 SGHAT and CDR2 FQNNGV. The CDR3 DNA is TGTGCCAGCAGCTTGACCAAAACAAGCAGAAAGACCTATGGCTACACCTTC. It encodes CASSLTKTSRKTYGYTF. The full variable domain, its missing parts supplied by reference TRBV11-2 and TRBJ1-2, is EAGVAQSPRYKIIEKRQSVAFWCNPISGHATLYWYQQILGQGPKLLIQFQNNGVVDDSQLPKDRFSAERLKGVDSTLKIQPAKLEDSAVYLCASSLTKTSRKTYGYTFGSGTRLTVV.

Points on this clonotype: A much larger clonotype is one base distant, so this may be a read error. The chain combines TRBV20-1 with TRBJ1-3; D remains ambiguous. The CDR3 consists of 12 residues. The germline V gene has CDR1 DFQATT and CDR2 SNEGSKA (reference sequence). CDR3 coding DNA: TGCAGTGCTAAAGAATGGGGAAACAGCATATATTTT. This translates into CSAKEWGNSIYF.

This clonotype was seen ten or more times. This chain uses TRBV5-1 with TRBJ2-7; D not resolved. Germline lookup yields CDR1 SGHRS and CDR2 YFSETQ. The V and J ends lost 0 bases and 0 bases respectively, with 10 bases between them. The CDR3 length is 15 residues. CDR3 coding DNA: TGCGCCAGCAGCTTGGACCGACCCAGCTCCTACGAGCAGTACTTC. Its protein is CASSLDRPSSYEQYF.

This clonotype was detected many times. V gene TRBV12-5 combines with J gene TRBJ1-2; perhaps TRBD1 as D (5 bases). CDR3 length: 17 amino acids. The germline V and J ends were trimmed by 5 bases and 4 bases, with 23 bases remaining between them. CDR1 and CDR2 from the germline V gene are LGHNT and FRNRAP. The CDR3 bases are TGTGCTAGTGGTCCCCCGGGTTTGCAGGGAAAGACCTATGGCTACACCTTC. Amino acids: CASGPPGLQGKTYGYTF.

With respect to this clonotype: A much larger clone lies a single base off, so this may be a read error. This chain connects TRBV6-5 to TRBJ2-4; D is perhaps TRBD1 or TRBD2 (5 bases each). The CDR3 is 14 residues long. Germline V gene sequence: CDR1 MNHEY, CDR2 SVGAGI. The CDR3 protein is CASTGTAASYEQHF. The CDR3 DNA is TGTGCCAGCACAGGGACGGCGGCTTCCTACGAGCAGCACTTC.

This clonotype was counted many times. This sequence joins TRBV4-1 and TRBJ2-3, with TRBD2 matching 12 bases. Germline trimming cut 2 bases from V and 0 bases from J; bases unmatched to any gene: 6. The length of the CDR3 is 18 residues. Looked up from germline, CDR1 is MGHRA and CDR2 is YSYEKL. The CDR3 region is CASSQTRLAGGSTDTQYF. CDR3 coding DNA: TGCGCCAGCAGCCAAACTCGGCTAGCGGGGGGGAGCACAGATACGCAGTATTTT.

Written as DNA, the CDR3 is TGCGCCAGCAGCCCGGGGGGGACTAGCGGGGCCAATGAGCAGTTCTTC. Protein: CASSPGGTSGANEQFF. V and J are TRBV5-1 and TRBJ2-1, with 13 positions matching TRBD2. CDR1 and CDR2 (germline): SGHRS, YFSETQ. The J segment lost 6 bases and the V segment lost 4 bases, leaving 7 bases of the junction unmatched. This CDR3 comprises 16 residues.

In this sample, this clonotype turned up many times. V is TRBV5-1 and J is TRBJ2-5; 7 bases fit TRBD1. This CDR3 has 14 amino acids. Trimming cost V 4 bases and J 4 bases; bases outside gene matches: 7. CDR1 is SGHRS and CDR2 is YFSETQ in the germline V gene. The CDR3 is CASSRQTGSETQYF. The CDR3 DNA reads as TGCGCCAGCAGCCGACAGACAGGGTCAGAGACCCAGTACTTC.

This clonotype appeared a few times. The chain employs TRBV24-1 and TRBJ2-3; D tentatively reads TRBD1 or TRBD2 (6 bases each). The CDR3 extends over 15 amino acids. The V and J ends lost 2 bases and 2 bases respectively, with 10 bases between them. The V gene's germline CDR1 is KGHDR and CDR2 SFDVKD. The CDR3 DNA reads as TGTGCCACCAGTGATTACAGGGACTCCACAGATACGCAGTATTTT. Translation gives CATSDYRDSTDTQYF.

This clonotype showed up many times. V and J are TRBV4-1 and TRBJ2-2; 7 bases are a match to TRBD1. The V and J ends lost 6 bases and 2 bases, in that order; junction bases with no gene match: 6. The CDR3 is 15 residues long. CDR1 and CDR2 from the germline V gene are MGHRA and YSYEKL. This CDR3 is CASSRYRGNTGELFF. CDR3 nucleotide sequence: TGCGCCAGCAGTCGCTACAGGGGTAACACCGGGGAGCTGTTTTTT.

This clonotype has a count of ten or more. The CDR3 protein is CSVEWALDYGYTF. The CDR3, as DNA: TGCAGCGTTGAATGGGCGCTGGACTATGGCTACACCTTC. The chain has TRBV29-1 and TRBJ1-2; D call uncertain. The CDR3 covers 13 residues. Germline CDR1 and CDR2: SQVTM and ANQGSEA. V was cut by 2 bases and J by 3 bases, with 10 bases left in between.

This clonotype was seen ten or more times. This chain links TRBV11-2 with TRBJ2-1, with no clear D. Deletions cut 1 base from V and 2 bases from J, with 3 bases between. Germline-derived CDR1 and CDR2 are SGHAT and FQNNGV. CDR3 length: 13 residues. This chain's CDR3 is CASSLAAYNEQFF. In DNA, the CDR3 is TGTGCCAGCAGCTTAGCTGCCTACAATGAGCAGTTCTTC. Full variable domain (rest looked up from reference TRBV11-2 and TRBJ2-1): EAGVAQSPRYKIIEKRQSVAFWCNPISGHATLYWYQQILGQGPKLLIQFQNNGVVDDSQLPKDRFSAERLKGVDSTLKIQPAKLEDSAVYLCASSLAAYNEQFFGPGTRLTVL.

As to this clonotype: A single base separates this from a much larger clone, so it may be a read error. This chain connects TRBV6-1 to TRBJ1-2; possible D gene TRBD1, 5 bases. The CDR3 length is 17 residues. The V gene lost 2 bases and the J gene lost 4 bases, with 20 bases spanning the gap. Germline assignment: CDR1 MNHNS and CDR2 SASEGT. CDR3 loop: CASSECTGGRKTYGYTF. DNA for the CDR3: TGTGCCAGCAGTGAATGTACAGGTGGGAGAAAGACCTATGGCTACACCTTC.

This clonotype was observed at least ten times. The rearrangement joins TRBV16 to TRBJ1-2; no clear D gene. This CDR3 has 17 residues. Germline V lookup: CDR1 KGHSY, CDR2 FQNENV. V dropped 5 bases and J dropped 4 bases, with 23 bases sitting between them. Here the CDR3 DNA reads TGTGCCAGCAGCAGTGATCGGGTCGTTAGAAAGACCTATGGCTACACCTTC. Amino acid sequence: CASSSDRVVRKTYGYTF.

As concerns this clonotype: It may be a read error: a sequence one base away is much more abundant. V and J are TRBV10-2 and TRBJ1-2, with D unclear. Trimming pared 4 bases from V and 4 bases from J, leaving 22 bases between. The V gene's germline CDR1 is WSHSY and CDR2 SAAADI. The length of the CDR3 is 17 residues. DNA for the CDR3: TGCGCCAGCAGTGGGAATTGCACTTCTAGAAAGACCTATGGCTACACCTTC. This encodes CASSGNCTSRKTYGYTF.

This clonotype was seen ten or more times. The chain joins TRBV2 to TRBJ1-5; D gene uncertain. Trimming shortened V by 2 bases and J by 7 bases, and 15 bases separated the two germline ends. CDR1 is SNHLY and CDR2 is FYNNEI in the germline V gene. CDR3 length equals 15 residues. The CDR3 protein is CASSEMGQGGQPQHF. The CDR3 DNA reads TGTGCCAGCAGTGAAATGGGCCAAGGCGGGCAGCCCCAGCATTTT.

The chain combines TRBV20-1 with TRBJ2-3; perhaps TRBD2 as D (7 bases). The CDR3 is 16 residues long. Trimming cost V 1 base and J 1 base, with 15 bases left between them. Germline V gene data show CDR1 as DFQATT and CDR2 as SNEGSKA (reference sequence). CDR3 nucleotide sequence: TGCAGTGCTAGAGGGTTGGGGGCGGGAGGCACAGATACGCAGTATTTT. Encoded protein: CSARGLGAGGTDTQYF.

This clonotype appeared a single time. Just one base apart from a much larger clone, this may be a read error. This chain joins TRBV4-1 and TRBJ2-5, with 9 bases matching TRBD1. This CDR3 has 15 residues. The germline CDR1 and CDR2 sequences are MGHRA and YSYEKL. CDR3 in DNA: TGCACCAGCAGCTCAGTACAGGGGGCCAGAGAGACCCAGTACTTC. It encodes CTSSSVQGARETQYF.

This clonotype has a count of ten or more. V and J are TRBV3-1 and TRBJ2-2, with a tentative D call TRBD2 (5 bases). There are 18 residues in the CDR3. Trimming left V 5 bases short and J 5 bases short, with 24 bases between. Germline V gene data show CDR1 as LGHDT and CDR2 as YNNKEL (reference sequence). CDR3 DNA sequence: TGTGCCAGCAGCACCCGGGATCCCATTTCAGGCTTGACCGGGGAGCTGTTTTTT. The encoded protein is CASSTRDPISGLTGELFF.